This T cell receptor (beta chain) was recorded in a study of cytomegalovirus exposure and HLA in healthy donors (dated by TCRdb to the late 2010s). With respect to the entire study: An earlier analysis of some 550 of the donors reported more than 250 Gb of sequence data and 117 million unique TCR beta sequences from 150 million to 200 million T cells. Several DR-DQ haplotypes were handled as single units for association and clustering, since linkage in the cohort was strong. Around 320 gigabases of sequencing data and 78 million or so unique TCR sequences were included in an early release covering roughly 700 HLA-typed donors. To decide whether each TCR beta V gene segment behaved as functional or pseudogenic, an earlier analysis of some 570 of the donors relied on high-throughput TCR beta sequencing. In the later analysis, no new phenotypic data were used to find candidate immune exposures; instead, reliance was placed on TCR beta sequences and their occurrence across donors. High-throughput TCR immunosequencing, statistical association of individual TCRs with disease status, and machine learning were combined to predict cytomegalovirus infection status. In a later genetic analysis, genome-wide SNP genotypes for about three fifths of the roughly 670 donors were used, and that subset was treated as a discovery cohort. The study profiled the T cell repertoires of 500 to 800 subjects by immunosequencing and related them to cytomegalovirus serostatus. The study was designed to test whether signatures of past pathogen exposure could be identified by cataloging public T cell receptors. Typing coverage varied by locus: about 620-630 donors for A, B, C, DRB1 and DQB1; approximately 520 for DQA1; nearly 610 for DPA1; around 490 for DPB1. Donor age, sex, ethnicity and CMV serostatus were compiled alongside the repertoire data. Class I and class II HLA loci were covered by the typing at four-digit resolution. A separate validation cohort of roughly 130 different subjects was used in addition to the roughly 670-subject first cohort. Among about 400 genotyped donors of the cohort, an average of around 240,000 unique TCR beta nucleotide sequences was sequenced per donor, of which roughly 17% were non-productive. In a later analysis, previously published TCR beta repertoires from 666 donors were re-analyzed and high-resolution HLA genotyping was added so that TCR occurrence patterns could be studied. Among the approximately 420 genotyped donors, around 79% belonged to the genetic ancestry cluster associated with self-reported Caucasian donors. Every repertoire in the discovery cohort had been generated on one and the same sequencing platform. Overall study outcomes, separate from this receptor: Most TCR sequences were observed very rarely across donors, whereas some public TCRs were present in many individuals. The only immune exposure information available for the cohort was CMV serostatus. The presence/absence analyses assumed that sequencing depth was roughly uniform across donors, and that assumption may not be true. In a later analysis, several top co-occurrence clusters were reported to appear linked to parvovirus B19, influenza, CMV and Epstein-Barr virus. A later analysis found that most CMV-associated TCR beta chains appeared HLA-restricted, with HLA associations seemingly driven largely by CMV exposure. The classifier was reported to diagnose cytomegalovirus status with high specificity and sensitivity in both the original cohort and the validation cohort. An association between a missense DCLRE1C variant and V-gene and J-gene trimming of TCR beta chains was found in a later genetic analysis and replicated in an independent cohort. A group of highly shared sequence variants was considered likely to be a technical artifact of the sequencing pipeline. In an earlier analysis of more than 450 of the donors, most TCR beta V segments were observed in productive rearrangements about 87% or about 30% of the time, broadly matching IMGT annotations. Because the 87-base-pair reads could not distinguish some IMGT-functional V segments, including TRBV6-2 and TRBV6-3, those segments were excluded. At a false discovery rate of 0.05, a later analysis linked 16,000 or so TCR beta sequences to specific HLA alleles. In a later genetic analysis, fewer N-insertions in productive TCRs were reported among donors in an Asian-associated ancestry cluster than the roughly 700-donor mean. The study listed approximately 150 TCR beta chains as associated with cytomegalovirus. A few of the identified cytomegalovirus-associated TCR beta chains were confirmed in vitro to be specific for cytomegalovirus antigens. In a later analysis, HLA-associated TCR beta chains were found to be more clonally expanded and to have lower generation probabilities than equally common non-associated chains. Correlated functional status among segregating V segments might reflect linkage disequilibrium, but an unknown experimental factor could not be ruled out. In a later analysis, the rate of TCR association differed among HLA loci, with DRB1 alleles having the most associated TCRs and HLA-C alleles having the fewest. A further reported finding was that TCR beta sequences accurately predicted the HLA-A and HLA-B alleles for most subjects in the first cohort. It was suggested by the authors that the approach could potentially be generalized to other disease states and immunological phenotypes. The earlier analysis of about 600 of the donors excluded 15 to 20 rarely observed V segments, including chromosome 9 orphons, because counts were too low. The cohort was sequenced for TCR beta chains only, and without alpha or paired-chain data the features that could be detected were limited. Assigning TCR associations to individual alleles was difficult when HLA alleles, especially DR and DQ, strongly co-occurred. HLA typing was unavailable for some donors at each locus, so association tests used only the typed subset.

In the case of this clone: The specificity of this receptor is unknown. It has no much larger one-base neighbor in the sample; base qualities were not kept.

Library method: the immunoSEQ multiplex PCR assay. For the multiplex PCR, a mixture combining 60 forward primers for TCR Vbeta segments and 13 reverse primers for TCR Jbeta segments was used. The CDR3 region of rearranged TCR beta genes was amplified from genomic DNA with a multiplex PCR assay. The Illumina HiSeq System was used to sequence the amplified TCR beta libraries as 87-base-pair reads. Per the source publication's procedure: A later analysis counted some 74 million unique TCR beta chains across the 690 or so repertoires, and roughly 9.9 million of these chains were shared by at least two donors. To remove PCR and sequencing errors, raw reads were error-corrected and collapsed into unique sequences using a nearest-neighbor algorithm that merged closely related sequences. CDR3 sequences were aligned to IMGT reference sequences to assign V, D and J gene segments. Each retained sequence needed at least a six-nucleotide match to both a V gene segment and a J gene segment. Rearrangements were classified as productive when the CDR3 lacked stop codons and remained in frame with V and J, and all other rearrangements were classified as non-productive. Following IMGT convention, CDR3 was defined as the stretch from the second conserved V-encoded cysteine up to the conserved J-encoded phenylalanine. The earlier analysis of fewer than 750 of the donors excluded sequences that lacked an unambiguous match to a single V gene segment. In an earlier analysis of several hundred of the donors, V segments were called functional above 56.7% productive rearrangements and were called segregating when the between-donor standard deviation exceeded 5%. A statistical classification framework was built to diagnose cytomegalovirus status from the catalog of TCR beta chain sequences. In a later analysis, V and J genes were assigned by comparing TCR nucleotide sequences against IMGT/GENE-DB human TR gene sequences. The TCRdist pipeline was used in a later analysis to assign CDR3 sequences and most-parsimonious VDJ recombination scenarios. In a later analysis, every TCR beta chain was defined by the combination of its CDR3 amino acid sequence and its V-gene family, and reads without a unique V-gene family were dropped. As a way to deal with suspected cross-contamination and a sequencing artifact, a later analysis dropped hundreds of nucleotide sequences that were highly shared and had low generation probability. For each public chain, a later analysis derived a clonal expansion index from normalized ranks of inferred template counts within each repertoire. In a later analysis, generation probabilities were computed using a VDJ recombination model fitted to out-of-frame rearrangements, and the results were checked against IGoR. A later analysis scored TCR-TCR, TCR-HLA and TCR-CMV co-occurrence with hypergeometric tests, applying a repertoire-size bias correction to TCR pairs. To estimate false discovery rates, a later analysis permuted the HLA or CMV assignments 20 times. In a later analysis, co-occurring TCRs were grouped with DBSCAN, and TCRdist sequence similarity was added when clustering was performed within HLA-allele-positive subsets. For co-occurrence clustering, repertoires with fewer than 30,000 or more than 120,000 public chains were excluded, along with roughly five repertoires with anomalous nucleotide sharing. What TCRdb holds here is the immuneACCESS table cut down to in-frame rearrangements. Part of the clones is not present; checked against another copy, under half of the missing clones reflect an unresolved V gene, and the others are unexplained. V, J and clone size were drawn from that table, and D and trimming were deduced from the DNA. The sample table records some 110,000 clones; under 80% of these occur just once. Of the sample, approximately 10% falls within the top ten clones.

In total, approximately 690 healthy bone marrow donors made up the cohort. Cohort members were all nominally healthy when sampled, although unrecorded immune exposures were likely present. The donor tested CMV seropositive and was one of the 289 seropositive cohort members. Every donor gave a peripheral blood sample, and the peripheral blood mononuclear cells from that sample were used for TCR beta sequencing. The Qiagen DNeasy Blood Extraction Kit was used to extract genomic DNA from the blood cell samples. From cysteine to phenylalanine, the CDR3 is 13 amino acids long. The retained sequence is limited to the CDR3, 39 bases, with the frame set at the first base. V and J are truncated by 10 bases and 3 bases respectively, leaving an intervening sequence of 16 bases. CDR1 is given as SNHLY and CDR2 as FYNNEI, both from the germline V gene.

This clonotype was sampled from a woman between 50 and 59 years old in good health and CMV-seropositive. The rearrangement combines TRBV2 with TRBJ2-7; TRBD1 is a weak D gene call, 7 bases matching. The sample comprised PBMCs. CDR3 protein: CAIQLQGGYEQYF. The DNA sequence reads TGTGCCATTCAACTGCAGGGGGGCTACGAGCAGTACTTC. The CDR3 plus the reference TRBV2 and TRBJ2-7 genes for the other parts give the full variable domain: EPEVTQTPSHQVTQMGQEVILRCVPISNHLYFYWYRQILGQKVEFLVSFYNNEISEKSEIFDDQFSVERPDGSNFTLKIRSTKLEDSAMYFCAIQLQGGYEQYFGPGTRLTVT.